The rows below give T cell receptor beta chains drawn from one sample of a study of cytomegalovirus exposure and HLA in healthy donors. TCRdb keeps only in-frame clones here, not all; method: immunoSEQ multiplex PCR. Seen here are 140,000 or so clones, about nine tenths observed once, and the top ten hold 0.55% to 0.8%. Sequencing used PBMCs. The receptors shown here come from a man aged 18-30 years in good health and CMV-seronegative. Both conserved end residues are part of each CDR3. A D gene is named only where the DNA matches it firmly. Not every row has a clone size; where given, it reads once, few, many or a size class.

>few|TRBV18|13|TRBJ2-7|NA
CASSPRTSPEQYF
TGTGCCAGCTCACCACGGACATCCCCCGAGCAGTACTTC
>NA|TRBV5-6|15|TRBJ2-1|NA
CASSLVGRPKVEQFF
TGTGCCAGCAGCTTGGTAGGCAGGCCAAAGGTGGAGCAGTTCTTC
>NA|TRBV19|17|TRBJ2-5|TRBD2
CASSGVLASGGQGTQYF
TGTGCCAGTAGTGGAGTTCTGGCGAGCGGGGGCCAAGGGACCCAGTACTTC
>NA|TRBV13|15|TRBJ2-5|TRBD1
CASSLVRQGWETQYF
TGTGCCAGCAGCTTAGTCAGACAGGGTTGGGAGACCCAGTACTTC
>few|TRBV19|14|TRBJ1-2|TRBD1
CASRRTGANYGYTF
TGTGCCAGTAGGCGGACAGGGGCTAACTATGGCTACACCTTC
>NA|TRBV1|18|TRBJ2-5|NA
CTSSQGFGGALGQETQYF
TGCACCAGCAGCCAAGGTTTCGGGGGGGCCCTGGGCCAAGAGACCCAGTACTTC
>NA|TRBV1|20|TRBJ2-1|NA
CTSSQDIGYGRFSSYNEQFF
TGCACCAGCAGCCAAGATATCGGGTATGGTAGGTTCAGCTCCTACAATGAGCAGTTCTTC
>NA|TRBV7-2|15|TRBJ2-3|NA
CASSLAVGVGDTQYF
TGTGCCAGCAGCTTAGCGGTAGGGGTAGGAGATACGCAGTATTTT
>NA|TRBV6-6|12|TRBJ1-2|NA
CASTNVQVHPIF
TGTGCCAGCACCAACGTCCAGGTACACCCTATCTTC
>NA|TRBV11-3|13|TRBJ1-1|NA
CASSSDRNTEAFF
TGTGCCAGCAGCTCTGACAGGAACACTGAAGCTTTCTTT
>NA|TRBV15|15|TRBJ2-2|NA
CATSRDPGVPGELFF
TGTGCCACCAGCAGAGATCCAGGGGTCCCCGGGGAGCTGTTTTTT
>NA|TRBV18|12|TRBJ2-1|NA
CASSPSGNEQFF
TGTGCCAGCTCACCATCGGGAAATGAGCAGTTCTTC
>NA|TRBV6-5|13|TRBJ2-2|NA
CASRVLAGGELFF
TGTGCCAGCAGGGTACTAGCCGGGGGGGAGCTGTTTTTT
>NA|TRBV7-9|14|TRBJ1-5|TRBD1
CASTGTQGDQPQHF
TGTGCCAGCACCGGGACACAGGGGGATCAGCCCCAGCATTTT
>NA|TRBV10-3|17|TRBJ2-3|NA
CAIKASAGIGSTDTQYF
TGTGCCATCAAGGCATCGGCGGGGATTGGTAGCACAGATACGCAGTATTTT
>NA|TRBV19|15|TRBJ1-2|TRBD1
CASRTTGGPSYGYTF
TGTGCCAGTAGGACGACAGGGGGCCCCTCCTATGGCTACACCTTC
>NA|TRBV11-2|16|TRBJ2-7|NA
CASSLWGALSRDKQYF
TGTGCCAGCAGCTTGTGGGGTGCGCTCTCCAGGGACAAGCAGTACTTC
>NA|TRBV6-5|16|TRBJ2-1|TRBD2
CASSYSTSGIYNEQFF
TGTGCCAGCAGTTACTCGACTAGCGGGATATACAATGAGCAGTTCTTC
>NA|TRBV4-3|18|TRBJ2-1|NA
CASSPNSGLRAAYNEQFF
TGCGCCAGCAGCCCAAATTCGGGACTCCGCGCGGCATACAATGAGCAGTTCTTC
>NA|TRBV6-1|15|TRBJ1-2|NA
CASSEGGDWGYGYTF
TGTGCCAGCAGTGAGGGGGGGGACTGGGGTTATGGCTACACCTTC
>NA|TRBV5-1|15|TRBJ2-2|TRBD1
CASSPDRSGTGELFF
TGCGCCAGCAGCCCGGACAGGTCGGGCACCGGGGAGCTGTTTTTT
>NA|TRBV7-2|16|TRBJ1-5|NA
CASSFWGRAKDQPQHF
TGTGCCAGCAGCTTTTGGGGCAGGGCGAAGGATCAGCCCCAGCATTTT
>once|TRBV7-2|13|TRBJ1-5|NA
CASSLGFGQPQHF
TGTGCCAGCAGCTTAGGGTTCGGTCAGCCCCAGCATTTT
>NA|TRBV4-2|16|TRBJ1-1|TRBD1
CASSQASRTGGTEAFF
TGTGCCAGCAGCCAAGCCTCGAGGACAGGGGGCACTGAAGCTTTCTTT
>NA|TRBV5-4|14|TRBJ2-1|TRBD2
CASRVAGGKNEQFF
TGTGCCAGCAGGGTCGCGGGGGGCAAGAATGAGCAGTTCTTC
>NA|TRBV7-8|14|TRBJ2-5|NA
CASSLIPGEETQYF
TGTGCCAGCAGCTTAATCCCCGGTGAAGAGACCCAGTACTTC
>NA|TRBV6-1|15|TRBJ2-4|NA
CASSARAGGKNIQYF
TGTGCCAGCAGTGCCAGGGCCGGGGGCAAAAACATTCAGTACTTC
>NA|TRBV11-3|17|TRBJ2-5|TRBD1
CASSPRQGAIWERTQYF
TGTGCCAGCAGCCCACGACAGGGGGCTATTTGGGAGAGGACCCAGTACTTC
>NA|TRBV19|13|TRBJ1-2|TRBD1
CASSIEDRTGYTF
TGTGCCAGTAGTATTGAGGACAGGACCGGCTACACCTTC
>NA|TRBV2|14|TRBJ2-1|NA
CASSFFGGNNEQFF
TGTGCCAGCAGCTTTTTCGGGGGAAACAATGAGCAGTTCTTC
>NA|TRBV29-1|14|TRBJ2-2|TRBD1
CSVARTGITGELFF
TGCAGCGTTGCCAGGACAGGGATCACCGGGGAGCTGTTTTTT
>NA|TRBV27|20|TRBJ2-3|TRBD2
CASSLGSLAGFSTPPDTQYF
TGTGCCAGCAGTTTGGGATCGCTAGCGGGGTTCTCGACCCCCCCAGATACGCAGTATTTT
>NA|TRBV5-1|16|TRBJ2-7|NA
CASSLEISDSNYEQYF
TGCGCCAGCAGCTTAGAGATATCGGACAGCAACTACGAGCAGTACTTC
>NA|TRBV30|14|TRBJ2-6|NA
CAWSGGAGANVLTF
TGTGCCTGGAGTGGGGGCGCTGGGGCCAACGTCCTGACTTTC
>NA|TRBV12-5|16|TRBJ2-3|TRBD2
CASGPPASGTRDTQYF
TGTGCTAGTGGTCCCCCGGCTAGCGGAACCAGGGATACGCAGTATTTT
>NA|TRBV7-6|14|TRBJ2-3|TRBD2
CASSSVQAGGPWYF
TGTGCCAGCAGCTCCGTTCAGGCGGGAGGGCCCTGGTATTTT
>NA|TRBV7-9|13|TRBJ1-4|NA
CASSWLPNEKLFF
TGTGCCAGCAGCTGGCTGCCCAATGAAAAACTGTTTTTT
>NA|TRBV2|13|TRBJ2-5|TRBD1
CASSQTGQETQYF
TGTGCCAGCAGCCAGACAGGGCAAGAGACCCAGTACTTC
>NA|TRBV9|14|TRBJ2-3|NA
CASSVAGQGDTQYF
TGTGCCAGCAGCGTAGCCGGGCAGGGGGATACGCAGTATTTT
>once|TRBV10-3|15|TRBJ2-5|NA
CAISDPRGIEETQYF
TGTGCCATCAGTGACCCCAGGGGAATTGAAGAGACCCAGTACTTC
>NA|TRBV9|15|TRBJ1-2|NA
CASSVLETANYGYTF
TGTGCCAGCAGCGTACTAGAGACGGCTAACTATGGCTACACCTTC
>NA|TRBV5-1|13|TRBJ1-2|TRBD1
CASSFDRDYGYTF
TGCGCCAGCAGTTTTGACAGGGACTATGGCTACACCTTC
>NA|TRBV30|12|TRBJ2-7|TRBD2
CAWKRGNYEQYF
TGTGCCTGGAAGCGGGGGAACTACGAGCAGTACTTC
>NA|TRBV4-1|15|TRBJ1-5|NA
CASSQKTQGSQPQHF
TGCGCCAGCAGCCAAAAAACGCAGGGTTCTCAGCCCCAGCATTTT
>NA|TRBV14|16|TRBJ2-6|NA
CASSRAFYSGANVLTF
TGTGCCAGCAGCCGGGCCTTTTACTCTGGGGCCAACGTCCTGACTTTC
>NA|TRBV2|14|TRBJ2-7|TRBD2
CASIQTSGVYEQYF
TGTGCCAGCATTCAGACTAGCGGGGTATACGAGCAGTACTTC
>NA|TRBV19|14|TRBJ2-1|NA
CASSILYSSNEQFF
TGTGCCAGTAGTATTCTCTATTCATCCAATGAGCAGTTCTTC
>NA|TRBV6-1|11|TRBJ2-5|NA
CASSELAHQYF
TGTGCCAGCAGCGAATTGGCCCATCAGTACTTC
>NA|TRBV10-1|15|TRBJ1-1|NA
CASSERQASRTEAFF
TGCGCCAGCAGTGAGCGACAGGCTTCGAGAACTGAAGCTTTCTTT
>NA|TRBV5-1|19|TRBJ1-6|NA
CASSFTFRSDNPDNSPLHF
TGCGCCAGCAGCTTTACGTTTCGGTCTGACAATCCCGATAATTCACCCCTCCACTTT
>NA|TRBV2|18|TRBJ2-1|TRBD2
CASSGVRTSGGGGGEQFF
TGTGCCAGCAGTGGAGTCAGAACTAGCGGGGGGGGAGGAGGTGAGCAGTTCTTC
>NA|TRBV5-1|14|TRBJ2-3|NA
CASSLEPYRDTQYF
TGCGCCAGCAGCTTGGAACCATACAGAGATACGCAGTATTTT
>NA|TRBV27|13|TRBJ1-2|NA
CASTSPPLGGYTF
TGTGCCAGCACCTCGCCGCCTCTCGGTGGCTACACCTTC
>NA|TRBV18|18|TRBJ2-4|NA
CASSPPSSQGLAKNIQYF
TGTGCCAGCTCACCACCTTCCTCTCAGGGTTTAGCCAAAAACATTCAGTACTTC
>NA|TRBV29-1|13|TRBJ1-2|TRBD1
CSVSTGEDYGYTF
TGCAGCGTCTCGACAGGGGAGGACTATGGCTACACCTTC